This T cell receptor (beta chain) was sequenced during a study of blood T cell repertoires in COVID-19. Clones were read by immunoSEQ multiplex PCR, and TCRdb kept only the in-frame ones, dropping some. The sample holds a few hundred thousand clones, 84% seen once. Sequenced sample: peripheral blood. This clonotype was sampled from a woman aged 80 or over with COVID-19, enrolled during active disease.

DNA for the CDR3: TGTGCCACCAGTGACCCGACAGGGGAGACGAACAATGAGCAGTTCTTC. This gives the protein CATSDPTGETNNEQFF. The chain joins TRBV24-1 to TRBJ2-1, with 8 bases matching TRBD1. V shed 4 bases and J 5 bases; nucleotides not matched to a gene: 9. Germline CDR1 is KGHDR and CDR2 is SFDVKD. The CDR3 runs 16 residues.